Listed below are T cell receptor beta chains from one sample, sequenced in a study of T cell changes during pregnancy in multiple sclerosis. The assay was immunoSEQ multiplex PCR, and TCRdb's table has in-frame clones only and misses some. The repertoire has about 49,000 clones, around 91% of them found once; the top ten carry under 6.5%. Here the sequenced sample was peripheral blood, taken after pregnancy. The receptor source for this set is a female donor in good health, enrolled as a control in a pregnancy study. CDR3s include the opening cysteine and the closing phenylalanine or tryptophan. The order of the fields is V gene, D gene, CDR3 protein. The D gene is left open where the match is weak.

>TRBV28|-
CASSPTRGGLFF
>TRBV11-2|TRBD2
CASSPTSGSTYEQYF
>TRBV9|-
CAVKSAMRYTF
>TRBV4-1|-
CAARSREITEAFF
>TRBV6-5|-
CASSHRGIGEQYF
>TRBV19|TRBD1
CASRLQGSYEQYF
>TRBV9|-
CASTSSEPYNEQFF
>TRBV7-9|TRBD2
CASSSSSGGDRETQYF
>TRBV6-6|TRBD2
CASRTWGGADTQYF
>TRBV13|TRBD2
CASSLSSGGARVGELFF
>TRBV27|TRBD2
CASSLSRGGGLAASYEQYF
>TRBV6-5|TRBD2
CASSSGASGGADTQYF
>TRBV7-3|TRBD2
CASSQGLVVDTQYF
>TRBV7-8|TRBD1
CASISGLGQTTGELFF
>TRBV27|-
CASSRTANYGYTF
>TRBV11-2|TRBD1
CASSPDRGYTF
>TRBV7-8|TRBD1
CASSFRDRGHYEQYF
>TRBV27|-
CASSLQVAEKLFF
>TRBV19|-
CASSNEPPGQLSYEQYF
>TRBV5-3|-
CARRRGQSNQPQHF
>TRBV4-1|-
CASSLEGGFNYGYTF
>TRBV18|-
CASSLLEGAGTTGELFF
>TRBV7-2|-
CASSLFAGGSTDTQYF
>TRBV30|TRBD1
CAWSGQGDIQYF
>TRBV18|-
CASSPRDEAFF
>TRBV2|-
CASSEVRVGSGELFF
>TRBV18|-
CASSSGTPRGNQPQHF
>TRBV5-1|TRBD1
CASSMTGNYGYTF
>TRBV7-2|TRBD1
CASRPPGGNSPLHF
>TRBV6-1|TRBD2
CASSDRAGTLRDF
>TRBV5-8|-
CASSLFLANPGELFF
>TRBV5-4|TRBD2
CASTTGGPSGAQETQYF
>TRBV11-3|TRBD1
CASSPGTGRGSEAFF
>TRBV27|TRBD2
CASSLPRVAGGINEQFF
>TRBV9|TRBD2
CASSVEAGGFTDTQYF
>TRBV19|-
CASADSPYGYTF
>TRBV19|-
CASSIQGSYSNQPQHF
>TRBV19|TRBD1
CASSIDIGGGRNTEAFF
>TRBV4-3|TRBD2
CASSQGTSGIYEQYF
>TRBV27|-
CASGPMEQPQHF
>TRBV27|-
CASTSTRGEQYF
>TRBV5-1|-
CASSLERGEHGYTF
>TRBV14|TRBD1
CASSQRTGVGTEAFF
>TRBV5-4|TRBD1
CASSDRGTTTEAFF
>TRBV7-3|TRBD2
CASSPGGAVSTDTQYF
>TRBV5-1|-
CASSLERGTYEQYF
>TRBV9|-
CASSEGDSSYEQYF
>TRBV25-1|TRBD1
CASRGTGGGQPQHF
>TRBV15|-
CATGGETEAFF
>TRBV27|TRBD2
CASSAGTSGAGEQFF
>TRBV4-3|-
CASSQDRSYGYTF
>TRBV7-3|TRBD2
CASSSTGTTSYEQYF
>TRBV5-4|-
CANQTVLNTEAFF
>TRBV7-2|-
CASSLDYSYEQYF